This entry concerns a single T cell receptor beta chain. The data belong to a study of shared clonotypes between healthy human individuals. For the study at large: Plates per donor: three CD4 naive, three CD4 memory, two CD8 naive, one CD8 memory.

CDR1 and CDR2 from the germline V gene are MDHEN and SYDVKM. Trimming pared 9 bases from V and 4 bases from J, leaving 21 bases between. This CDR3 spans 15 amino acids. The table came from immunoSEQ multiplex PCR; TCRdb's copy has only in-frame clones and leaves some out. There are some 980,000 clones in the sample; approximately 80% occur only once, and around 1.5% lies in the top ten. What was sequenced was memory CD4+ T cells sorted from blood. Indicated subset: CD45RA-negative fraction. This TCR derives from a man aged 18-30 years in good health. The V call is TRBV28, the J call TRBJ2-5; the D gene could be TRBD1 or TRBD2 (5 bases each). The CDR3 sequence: CASSRDALRGETQYF. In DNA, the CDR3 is TGTGCCAGTTCCCGGGACGCATTAAGAGGAGAGACCCAGTACTTC.